Listed here is a single T cell receptor beta chain. As yet, its antigen is unknown. This record comes from a study of cytomegalovirus exposure and HLA in healthy donors. Study results and limitations: The listing of roughly 160 TCR beta chains classed them as cytomegalovirus-associated. Within the data, a cluster of highly shared sequence variants was likely a sequencing artifact.

Primers: 60 Vbeta forward and 13 Jbeta reverse. Assay used: immunoSEQ multiplex PCR; TCRdb lists only in-frame clones, some missing. The sample yields fewer than 200,000 clones, around 79% seen once. Per the germline V gene, CDR1 is SNHLY and CDR2 is FYNNEI. The V gene end was trimmed by 9 bases and the J gene end by 8 bases; junction bases not matched to a gene: 11. The CDR3 covers 14 residues. Material for sequencing was PBMCs. The chain carries TRBV2 and TRBJ2-1, with 9 bases that match TRBD1. This receptor was taken from a middle-aged man in good health and CMV-seronegative. In nucleotides, the CDR3 is TGTGCCAGAGGAGGTACAGGGGGCAGGGATGAGCAGTTCTTC. Translated: CARGGTGGRDEQFF.